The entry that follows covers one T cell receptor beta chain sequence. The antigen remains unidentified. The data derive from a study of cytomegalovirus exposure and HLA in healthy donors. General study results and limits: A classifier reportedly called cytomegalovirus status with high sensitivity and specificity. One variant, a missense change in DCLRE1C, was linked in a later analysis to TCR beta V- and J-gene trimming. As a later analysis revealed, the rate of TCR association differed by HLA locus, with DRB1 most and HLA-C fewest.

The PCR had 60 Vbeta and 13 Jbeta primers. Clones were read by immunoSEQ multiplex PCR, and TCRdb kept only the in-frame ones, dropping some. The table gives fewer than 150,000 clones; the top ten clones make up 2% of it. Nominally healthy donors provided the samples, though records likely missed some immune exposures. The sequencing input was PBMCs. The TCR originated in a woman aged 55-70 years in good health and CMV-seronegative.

The DNA for the CDR3 is TGTGCCAGCTCCCCAAGCAGGACAGATTCTATGAACACTGAAGCTTTCTTT. Translating gives CASSPSRTDSMNTEAFF. The chain joins TRBV18 to TRBJ1-1; D may be TRBD1 (6 bases). Trimming cost V 6 bases and J 0 bases, with 20 bases left between them. This CDR3 has 17 amino acids. Germline lookup yields CDR1 KGHSH and CDR2 LQKENI.